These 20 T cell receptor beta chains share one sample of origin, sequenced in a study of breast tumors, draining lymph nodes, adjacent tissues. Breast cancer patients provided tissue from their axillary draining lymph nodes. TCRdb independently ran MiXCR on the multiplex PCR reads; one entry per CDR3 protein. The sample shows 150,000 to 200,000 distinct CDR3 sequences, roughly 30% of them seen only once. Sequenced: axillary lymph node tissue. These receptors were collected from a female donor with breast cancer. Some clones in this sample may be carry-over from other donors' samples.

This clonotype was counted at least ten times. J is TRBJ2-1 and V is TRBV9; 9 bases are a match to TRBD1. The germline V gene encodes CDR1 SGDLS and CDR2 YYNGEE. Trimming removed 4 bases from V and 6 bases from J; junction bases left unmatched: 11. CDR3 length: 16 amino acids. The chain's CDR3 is CASSPRRDREGNEQFF. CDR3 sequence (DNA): TGTGCCAGCAGCCCTCGCCGGGACAGGGAAGGCAATGAGCAGTTCTTC.

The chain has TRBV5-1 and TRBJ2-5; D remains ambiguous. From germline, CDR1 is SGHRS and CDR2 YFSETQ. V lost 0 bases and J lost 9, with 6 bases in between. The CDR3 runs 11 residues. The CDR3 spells CASSLAQAQYF. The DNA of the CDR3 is TGCGCCAGCAGCTTGGCCCAGGCCCAGTACTTC.

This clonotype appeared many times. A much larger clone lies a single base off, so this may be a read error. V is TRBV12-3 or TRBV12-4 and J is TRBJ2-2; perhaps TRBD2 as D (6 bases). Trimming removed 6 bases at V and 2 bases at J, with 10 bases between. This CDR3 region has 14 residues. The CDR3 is CASRSGLNTGELFF. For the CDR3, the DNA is TGTGCCAGCAGGAGCGGGCTTAACACCGGGGAGCTGTTTTTT.

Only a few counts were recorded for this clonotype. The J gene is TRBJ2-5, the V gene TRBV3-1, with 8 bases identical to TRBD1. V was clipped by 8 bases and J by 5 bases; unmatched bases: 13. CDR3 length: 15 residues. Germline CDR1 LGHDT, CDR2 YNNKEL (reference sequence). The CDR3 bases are TGTGCCAGCTTGTCCGCAGGGGGCTTTGGGGAGACCCAGTACTTC. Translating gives CASLSAGGFGETQYF.

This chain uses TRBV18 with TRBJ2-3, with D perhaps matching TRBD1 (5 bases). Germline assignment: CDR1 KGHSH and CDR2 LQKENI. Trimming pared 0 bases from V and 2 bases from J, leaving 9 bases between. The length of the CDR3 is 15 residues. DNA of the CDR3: TGTGCCAGCTCACCACCGTTGGACAACACAGATACGCAGTATTTT. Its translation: CASSPPLDNTDTQYF.

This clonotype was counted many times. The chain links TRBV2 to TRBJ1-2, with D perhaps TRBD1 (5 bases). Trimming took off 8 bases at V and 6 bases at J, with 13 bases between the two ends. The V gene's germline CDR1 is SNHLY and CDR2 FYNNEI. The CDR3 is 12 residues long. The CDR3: CASPRGTDGYTF. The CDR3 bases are TGTGCCAGCCCCCGGGGGACGGATGGCTACACCTTC.

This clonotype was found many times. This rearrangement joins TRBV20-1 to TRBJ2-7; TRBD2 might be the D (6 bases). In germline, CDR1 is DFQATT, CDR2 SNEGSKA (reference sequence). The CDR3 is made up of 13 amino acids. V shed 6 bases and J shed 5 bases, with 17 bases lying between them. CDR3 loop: CSAVAVLVNEQYF. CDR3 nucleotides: TGCAGTGCGGTAGCGGTTTTGGTCAACGAGCAGTACTTC.

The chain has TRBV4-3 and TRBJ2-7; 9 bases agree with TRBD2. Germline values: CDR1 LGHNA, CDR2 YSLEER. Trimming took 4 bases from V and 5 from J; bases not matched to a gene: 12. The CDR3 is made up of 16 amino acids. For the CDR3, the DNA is TGCGCCAGCAGCCCCGGAGGGGTAGCGGGGGCCGACGAGCAGTACTTC. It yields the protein CASSPGGVAGADEQYF.

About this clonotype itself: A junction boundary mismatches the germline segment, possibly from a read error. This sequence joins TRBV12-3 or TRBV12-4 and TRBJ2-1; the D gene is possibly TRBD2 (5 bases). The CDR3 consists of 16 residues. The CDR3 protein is CASSLGASSSYDEQFF. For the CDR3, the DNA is TGTGCCAGCAGTTTAGGAGCTAGCAGCTCCTACGATGAGCAGTTCTTC.

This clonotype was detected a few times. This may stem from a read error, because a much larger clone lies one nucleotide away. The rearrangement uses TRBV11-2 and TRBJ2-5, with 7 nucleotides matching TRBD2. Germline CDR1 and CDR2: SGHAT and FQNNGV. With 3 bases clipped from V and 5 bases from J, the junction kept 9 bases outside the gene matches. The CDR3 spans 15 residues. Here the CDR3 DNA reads TGTGCCAGCAGCTTCCGGCGGGGGACGGTGGAGACCCAGTACTTC. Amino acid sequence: CASSFRRGTVETQYF.

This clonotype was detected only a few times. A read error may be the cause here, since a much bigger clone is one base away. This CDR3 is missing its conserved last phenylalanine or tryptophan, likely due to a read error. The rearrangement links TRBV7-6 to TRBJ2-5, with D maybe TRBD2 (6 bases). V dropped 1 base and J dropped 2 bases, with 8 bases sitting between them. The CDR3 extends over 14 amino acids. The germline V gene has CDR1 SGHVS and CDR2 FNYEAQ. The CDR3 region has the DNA TGTGCCAGCAGCTTAGGCGGGATACAAGAGACCCAGTACCTC. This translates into CASSLGGIQETQYL.

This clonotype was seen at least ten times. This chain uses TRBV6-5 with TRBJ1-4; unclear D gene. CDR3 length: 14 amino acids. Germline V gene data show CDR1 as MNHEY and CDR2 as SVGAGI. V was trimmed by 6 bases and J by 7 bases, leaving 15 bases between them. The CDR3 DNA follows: TGTGCCAGCAGCCCCCTGGGGTACGGTGAAAAACTGTTTTTT. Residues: CASSPLGYGEKLFF.

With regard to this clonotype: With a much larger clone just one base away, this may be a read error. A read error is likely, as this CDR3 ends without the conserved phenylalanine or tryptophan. CDR3 DNA: TGTGCCAGCAGCCCGTCGGAGCAGTACCTC. It translates to CASSPSEQYL. This rearrangement joins TRBV9 to TRBJ2-7; the D is unclear. The V gene lost 4 bases and the J gene lost 7 bases, with 6 bases spanning the gap. Germline CDR1 and CDR2: SGDLS and YYNGEE. The CDR3 runs 10 residues.

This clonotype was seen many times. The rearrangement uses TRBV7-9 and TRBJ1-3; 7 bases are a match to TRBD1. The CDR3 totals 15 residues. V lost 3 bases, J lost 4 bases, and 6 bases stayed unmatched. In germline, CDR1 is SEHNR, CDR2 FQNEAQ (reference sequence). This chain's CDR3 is CASSFDRVGGNTIYF. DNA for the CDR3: TGTGCCAGCAGCTTTGACAGGGTGGGCGGAAACACCATATATTTT.

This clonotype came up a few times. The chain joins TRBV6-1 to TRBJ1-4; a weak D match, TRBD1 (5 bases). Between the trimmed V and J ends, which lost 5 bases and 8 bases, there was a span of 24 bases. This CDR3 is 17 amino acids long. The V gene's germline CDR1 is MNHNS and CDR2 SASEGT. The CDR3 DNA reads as TGTGCCAGCAGTCACCAACCGTGGGCCAGGAGGGACGAAAAACTGTTTTTT. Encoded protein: CASSHQPWARRDEKLFF.

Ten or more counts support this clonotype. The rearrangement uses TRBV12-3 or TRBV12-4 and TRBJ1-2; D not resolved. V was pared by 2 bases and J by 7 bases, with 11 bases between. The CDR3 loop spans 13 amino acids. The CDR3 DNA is TGTGCCAGCAGTTTAAATACTGCGGTTGGCTACACCTTC. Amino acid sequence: CASSLNTAVGYTF.

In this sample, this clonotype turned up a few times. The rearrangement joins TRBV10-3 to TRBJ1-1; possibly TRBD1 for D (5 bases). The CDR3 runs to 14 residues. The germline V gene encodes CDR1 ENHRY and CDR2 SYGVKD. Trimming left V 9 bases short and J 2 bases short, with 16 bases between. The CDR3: CAIAGGGYNTEAFF. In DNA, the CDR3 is TGTGCCATAGCTGGGGGGGGTTATAACACTGAAGCTTTCTTT.

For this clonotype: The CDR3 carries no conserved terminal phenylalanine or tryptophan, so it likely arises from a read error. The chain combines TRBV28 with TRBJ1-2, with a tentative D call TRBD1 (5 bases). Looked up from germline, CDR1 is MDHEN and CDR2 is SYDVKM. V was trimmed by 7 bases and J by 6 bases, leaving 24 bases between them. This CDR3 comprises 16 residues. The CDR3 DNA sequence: TGTGCCAGCACCTTCCCATCCGCGGGGGTAGGGCATGGCTACACCTTA. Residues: CASTFPSAGVGHGYTL.

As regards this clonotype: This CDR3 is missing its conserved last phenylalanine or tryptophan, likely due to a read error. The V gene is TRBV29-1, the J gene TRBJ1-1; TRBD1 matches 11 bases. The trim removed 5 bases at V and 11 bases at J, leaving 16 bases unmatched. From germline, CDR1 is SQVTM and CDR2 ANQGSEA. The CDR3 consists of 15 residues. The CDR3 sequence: CSVTCWDRGKLEAFS. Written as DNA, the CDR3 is TGCAGCGTTACCTGTTGGGACAGGGGGAAGCTGGAGGCTTTCTCT.

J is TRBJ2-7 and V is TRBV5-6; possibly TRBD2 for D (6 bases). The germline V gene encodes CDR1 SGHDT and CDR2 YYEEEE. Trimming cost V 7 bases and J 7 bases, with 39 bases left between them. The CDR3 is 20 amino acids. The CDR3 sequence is CASSPNRSGAGLSANLEQYF. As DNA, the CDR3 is TGTGCCAGCTCACCAAACAGATCCGGGGCAGGACTATCTGCGAATTTGGAGCAGTACTTC.